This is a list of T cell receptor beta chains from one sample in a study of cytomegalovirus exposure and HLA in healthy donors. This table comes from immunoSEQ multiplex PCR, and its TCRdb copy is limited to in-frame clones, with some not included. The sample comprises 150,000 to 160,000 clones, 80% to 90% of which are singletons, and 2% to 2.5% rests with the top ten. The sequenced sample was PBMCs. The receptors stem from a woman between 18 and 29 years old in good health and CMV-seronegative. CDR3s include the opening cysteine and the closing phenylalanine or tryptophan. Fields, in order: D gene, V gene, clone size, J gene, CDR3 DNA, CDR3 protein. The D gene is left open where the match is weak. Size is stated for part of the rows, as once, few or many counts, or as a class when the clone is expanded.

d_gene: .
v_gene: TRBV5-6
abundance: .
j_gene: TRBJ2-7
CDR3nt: TGTGCCAGCGGAACCTTCATGGGGACAAGAATCCACGAGCAGTACTTC
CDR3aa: CASGTFMGTRIHEQYF

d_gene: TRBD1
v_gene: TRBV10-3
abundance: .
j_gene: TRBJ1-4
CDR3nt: TGTGCCGTCGGACAGGCCGTTGGTGAAAAACTGTTTTTT
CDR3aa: CAVGQAVGEKLFF

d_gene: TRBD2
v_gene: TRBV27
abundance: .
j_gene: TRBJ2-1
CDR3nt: TGTGCCAGCAGGCCGGGACTACTCTCCCAATGGGTCACAAATGAGCAGTTCTTC
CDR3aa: CASRPGLLSQWVTNEQFF

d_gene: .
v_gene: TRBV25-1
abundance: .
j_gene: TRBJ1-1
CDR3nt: TGTGCCAGCAGTGAGAGGGGGGGGACTGAAGCTTTCTTT
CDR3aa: CASSERGGTEAFF

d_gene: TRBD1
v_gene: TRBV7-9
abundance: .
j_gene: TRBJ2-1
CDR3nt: TGTGCCAGCAGCCGGGACAGCAATGAGCAGTTCTTC
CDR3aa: CASSRDSNEQFF

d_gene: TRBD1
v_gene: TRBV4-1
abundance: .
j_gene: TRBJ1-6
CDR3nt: TGCGCCAGCAGCCAAGATGTCCGTCCAGGGGGGAATTCACCCCTCCACTTT
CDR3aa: CASSQDVRPGGNSPLHF

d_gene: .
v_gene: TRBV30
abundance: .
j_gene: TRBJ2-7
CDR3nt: TGTGCCTGGAGCGAGGCCCACTCCTACGAGCAGTACTTC
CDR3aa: CAWSEAHSYEQYF

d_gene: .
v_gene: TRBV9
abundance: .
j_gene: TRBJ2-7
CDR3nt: TGTGCCAGCAGCGAAGGCGGGGACTTCTACGAGCAGTACTTC
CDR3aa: CASSEGGDFYEQYF

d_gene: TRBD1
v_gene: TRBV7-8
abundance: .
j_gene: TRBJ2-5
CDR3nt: TGTGCCAGCAGCTTAAGGGGGCTAACAGACTACCAAGAGACCCAGTACTTC
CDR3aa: CASSLRGLTDYQETQYF

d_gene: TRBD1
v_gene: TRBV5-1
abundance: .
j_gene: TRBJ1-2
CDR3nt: TGCGCCAGCAGACCTGGGACAGGTGCTGCATATGGCTACACCTTC
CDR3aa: CASRPGTGAAYGYTF

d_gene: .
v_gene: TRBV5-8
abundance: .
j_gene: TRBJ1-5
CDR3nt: TGTGCCAGCAGCTTGGCGCGTTTCAGCAATCAGCCCCAGCATTTT
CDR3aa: CASSLARFSNQPQHF

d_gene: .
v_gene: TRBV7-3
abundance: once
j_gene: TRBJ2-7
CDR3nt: TGTGCCAGCAGCTTAATGGGGGGAAGACAGGGAAACGAGCAGTACTTC
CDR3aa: CASSLMGGRQGNEQYF

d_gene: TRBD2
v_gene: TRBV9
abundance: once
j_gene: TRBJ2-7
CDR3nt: TGTGCCAGCACGATCTCTACTAGCGGGGTTGCCTACGAGCAGTACTTC
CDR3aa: CASTISTSGVAYEQYF

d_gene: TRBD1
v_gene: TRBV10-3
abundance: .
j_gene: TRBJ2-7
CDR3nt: TGTGCCATCAGTGAGCAAACAGGGGGCAACTACGAGCAGTACTTC
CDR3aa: CAISEQTGGNYEQYF

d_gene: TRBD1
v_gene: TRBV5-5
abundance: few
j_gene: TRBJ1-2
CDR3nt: TGTGCCAGCAGCTCCCGGGGGACAGGGGAGCTTGGCTACACCTTC
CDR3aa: CASSSRGTGELGYTF

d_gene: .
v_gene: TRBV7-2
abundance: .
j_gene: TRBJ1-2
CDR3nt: TGTGCCAGCAGCTTACAGGGGTCACAAGTTGGCTACACCTTC
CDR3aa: CASSLQGSQVGYTF

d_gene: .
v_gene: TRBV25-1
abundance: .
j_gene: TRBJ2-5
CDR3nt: TGTGCCAGCAGTGAATATACGGGGACTCGACCGTACTTC
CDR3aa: CASSEYTGTRPYF

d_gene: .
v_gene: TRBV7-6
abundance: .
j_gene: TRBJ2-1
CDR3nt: TGTGCCAGCAGCTTACAGCCCAGGGGTGATGAGCAGTTCTTC
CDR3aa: CASSLQPRGDEQFF

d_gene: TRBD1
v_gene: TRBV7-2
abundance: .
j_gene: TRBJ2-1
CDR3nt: TGTGCCAGCAGCGCAAGACAGGGCGCCTACAATGAGCAGTTCTTC
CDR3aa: CASSARQGAYNEQFF

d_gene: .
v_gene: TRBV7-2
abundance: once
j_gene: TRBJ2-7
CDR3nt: TGTGCCAGCAGCTTAGACTCGGGCGGGGCGGAGGTCGAGCAGTACTTC
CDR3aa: CASSLDSGGAEVEQYF

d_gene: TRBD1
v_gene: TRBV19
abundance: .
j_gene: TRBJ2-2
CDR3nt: TGTGCCAGTAGGGGGACCGGGACAGGGGGCACCGGGGAGCTGTTTTTT
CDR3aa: CASRGTGTGGTGELFF

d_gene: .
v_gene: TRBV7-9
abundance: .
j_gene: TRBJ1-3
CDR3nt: TGTGCCAGCAGCTTAGGAGGACTTCGAAACACCATATATTTT
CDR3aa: CASSLGGLRNTIYF

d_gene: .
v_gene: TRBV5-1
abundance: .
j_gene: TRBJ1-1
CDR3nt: TGCGCCAGCAGCTTGGAAGGGGTGGGAGCTTTCTTT
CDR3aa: CASSLEGVGAFF